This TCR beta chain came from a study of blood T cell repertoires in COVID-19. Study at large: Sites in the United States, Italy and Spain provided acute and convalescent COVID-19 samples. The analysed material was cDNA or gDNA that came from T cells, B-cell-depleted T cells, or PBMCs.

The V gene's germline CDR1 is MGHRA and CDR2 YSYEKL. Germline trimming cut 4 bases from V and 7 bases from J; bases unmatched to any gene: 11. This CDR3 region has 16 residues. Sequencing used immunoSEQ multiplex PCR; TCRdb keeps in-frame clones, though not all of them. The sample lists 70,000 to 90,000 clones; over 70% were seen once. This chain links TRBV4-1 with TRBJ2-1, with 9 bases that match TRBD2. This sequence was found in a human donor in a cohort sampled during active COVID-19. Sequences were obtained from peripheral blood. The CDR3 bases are TGCGCCAGCAGCCCGATAGTAGCGGGAGAGAGGAATGAGCAGTTCTTC. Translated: CASSPIVAGERNEQFF.